These T cell receptor beta chains were read from a single sample in a study of Graves' ophthalmopathy and Graves' hyperthyroidism. TCRdb used MiXCR to reprocess the multiplex PCR reads, holding one entry per CDR3 protein. Among some 39,000 distinct CDR3 sequences, 45% to 55% were seen once, and the ten largest hold roughly 25%. Sequences were obtained from peripheral blood. All receptors derive from an adult woman with stable Graves' hyperthyroidism. The CDR3 runs from the conserved cysteine through the conserved F or W. Each record gives: CDR3 length, V gene, clone size, J gene, D gene, CDR3 protein, CDR3 DNA. A D gene is named only where the DNA matches it firmly. Only some rows state a clone size, as once, few, many or a class for expanded clones.

length: 15
V: TRBV3-1
size: medium-sized
J: TRBJ1-2
D: .
CDR3: CASSQYNSENYGYTF
DNA: TGTGCCAGCAGCCAATATAACAGCGAAAACTATGGCTACACCTTC

length: 14
V: TRBV19
size: .
J: TRBJ1-1
D: .
CDR3: CASSIGGTFTEAFF
DNA: TGTGCCAGTAGTATAGGCGGGACATTCACTGAAGCTTTCTTT

length: 17
V: TRBV6-1
size: many
J: TRBJ2-2
D: .
CDR3: CASSEARRASNTGELFF
DNA: TGTGCCAGCAGTGAAGCGCGTAGGGCATCGAACACCGGGGAGCTGTTTTTT

length: 15
V: TRBV7-9
size: .
J: TRBJ1-4
D: TRBD1
CDR3: CASSLDGRGREKLFF
DNA: TGTGCCAGCAGCTTAGATGGCAGGGGGCGCGAAAAACTGTTTTTT

length: 11
V: TRBV12-3/TRBV12-4
size: medium-sized
J: TRBJ1-2
D: .
CDR3: CASSFGGDYTF
DNA: TGTGCCAGCAGTTTTGGAGGAGACTACACCTTC

length: 14
V: TRBV20-1
size: many
J: TRBJ2-2
D: TRBD2
CDR3: CSAYPLAGTGELFF
DNA: TGCAGTGCTTACCCACTAGCGGGGACCGGGGAGCTGTTTTTT

length: 13
V: TRBV5-1
size: many
J: TRBJ2-5
D: .
CDR3: CASSRDTQETQYF
DNA: TGCGCCAGCAGCAGGGACACCCAAGAGACCCAGTACTTC

length: 15
V: TRBV15
size: .
J: TRBJ1-2
D: .
CDR3: CATSRGTPNEGGYTF
DNA: TGTGCCACCAGCAGGGGGACGCCAAACGAGGGTGGCTACACCTTC

length: 15
V: TRBV12-3/TRBV12-4
size: many
J: TRBJ2-3
D: .
CDR3: CASSFRGLSTDTQYF
DNA: TGTGCCAGCAGTTTTCGGGGACTGAGCACAGATACGCAGTATTTT

length: 14
V: TRBV18
size: many
J: TRBJ2-7
D: TRBD1
CDR3: CASSPGTVSYEQYF
DNA: TGTGCCAGCTCACCGGGGACAGTCTCCTACGAGCAGTACTTC

length: 15
V: TRBV3-1
size: many
J: TRBJ2-5
D: TRBD2
CDR3: CASSPGTSRQETQYF
DNA: TGTGCCAGCAGCCCGGGGACTAGCCGACAAGAGACCCAGTACTTC

length: 14
V: TRBV20-1
size: many
J: TRBJ1-2
D: .
CDR3: CSARRVGVYYGYTF
DNA: TGCAGTGCTAGAAGGGTTGGGGTGTACTATGGCTACACCTTC

length: 13
V: TRBV7-6
size: once
J: TRBJ2-7
D: TRBD2
CDR3: CASSSGRAYEQYF
DNA: TGTGCCAGCAGTAGCGGGAGGGCCTACGAGCAGTACTTC

length: 13
V: TRBV7-8
size: .
J: TRBJ1-5
D: .
CDR3: CASSLDLIQPQHF
DNA: TGTGCCAGCAGCTTAGATTTGATTCAGCCCCAGCATTTT

length: 13
V: TRBV11-3
size: .
J: TRBJ1-2
D: .
CDR3: CASSLVSASGYTF
DNA: TGTGCCAGCAGCTTAGTGTCGGCGTCTGGCTACACCTTC

length: 16
V: TRBV19
size: once
J: TRBJ2-3
D: TRBD2
CDR3: CASSILLAGGTDTQYF
DNA: TGTGCCAGTAGTATCCTACTAGCGGGTGGCACAGATACGCAGTATTTT

length: 13
V: TRBV29-1
size: .
J: TRBJ2-5
D: TRBD2
CDR3: CSVVSGSLETQYF
DNA: TGCAGCGTCGTTAGCGGGAGCCTAGAGACCCAGTACTTC

length: 15
V: TRBV15
size: .
J: TRBJ2-7
D: .
CDR3: CATSSWAPSSYEQYF
DNA: TGTGCCACCAGCAGTTGGGCCCCCAGCTCCTACGAGCAGTACTTC

length: 13
V: TRBV2
size: .
J: TRBJ1-2
D: .
CDR3: CASKRDVNSGNTF
DNA: TGTGCCAGCAAAAGGGACGTAAACTCTGGAAACACCTTC

length: 13
V: TRBV19
size: many
J: TRBJ1-1
D: TRBD1
CDR3: CASSIFRQGEAFF
DNA: TGTGCCAGTAGTATCTTCCGACAGGGCGAAGCTTTCTTT

length: 13
V: TRBV7-3
size: .
J: TRBJ2-7
D: TRBD1
CDR3: CASSSDRGYEQYF
DNA: TGTGCCAGCAGTTCTGACAGGGGTTACGAGCAGTACTTC

length: 15
V: TRBV10-3
size: many
J: TRBJ1-3
D: .
CDR3: CAPSRQGCSGNTIYF
DNA: TGTGCCCCTTCACGGCAGGGGTGCTCTGGAAACACCATATATTTT

length: 14
V: TRBV10-3
size: .
J: TRBJ1-6
D: TRBD1
CDR3: CAISYGQGDSPLHF
DNA: TGTGCCATCAGCTACGGACAGGGAGACTCACCCCTCCACTTT

length: 16
V: TRBV7-3
size: .
J: TRBJ2-7
D: TRBD1
CDR3: CASSRGGGTGDHEQYF
DNA: TGTGCCAGCAGCCGGGGGGGCGGGACAGGGGACCACGAGCAGTACTTC

length: 16
V: TRBV25-1
size: .
J: TRBJ1-2
D: TRBD1
CDR3: CACSAPNTDRGYGYTF
DNA: TGTGCCTGCAGTGCCCCCAACACGGACAGGGGGTATGGCTACACCTTC

length: 15
V: TRBV20-1
size: many
J: TRBJ2-3
D: TRBD2
CDR3: CSARLAGVRTDTQYF
DNA: TGCAGTGCACGGCTAGCGGGAGTAAGGACAGATACGCAGTATTTT

length: 12
V: TRBV29-1
size: .
J: TRBJ1-1
D: .
CDR3: CSGGTKNTEAFF
DNA: TGCAGCGGTGGGACAAAGAACACTGAAGCTTTCTTT

length: 14
V: TRBV19
size: many
J: TRBJ1-5
D: TRBD1
CDR3: CASRHRGVNQPQHF
DNA: TGTGCCAGTAGACACAGGGGCGTCAATCAGCCCCAGCATTTT

length: 13
V: TRBV20-1
size: .
J: TRBJ2-7
D: TRBD2
CDR3: CSAGGGGGYEQYF
DNA: TGCAGTGCCGGGGGCGGGGGGGGGTACGAGCAGTACTTC

length: 16
V: TRBV20-1
size: .
J: TRBJ2-5
D: TRBD2
CDR3: CSARDLLAGSQETQYF
DNA: TGCAGTGCTAGAGATCTGCTAGCGGGATCCCAAGAGACCCAGTACTTC

length: 14
V: TRBV29-1
size: .
J: TRBJ1-2
D: .
CDR3: CSVVGGTGNYGYTF
DNA: TGCAGCGTTGTGGGGGGAACGGGCAACTATGGCTACACCTTC

length: 13
V: TRBV11-2
size: .
J: TRBJ1-3
D: .
CDR3: CASSPTGGNTIYF
DNA: TGTGCCAGCAGCCCAACAGGAGGAAACACCATATATTTT

length: 13
V: TRBV3-1
size: .
J: TRBJ2-3
D: .
CDR3: CASSQRPTDTQYF
DNA: TGTGCCAGCAGCCAAAGACCTACAGATACGCAGTATTTT

length: 17
V: TRBV29-1
size: .
J: TRBJ2-5
D: TRBD2
CDR3: CSVEDGSGTSGKETQYF
DNA: TGCAGCGTTGAAGATGGCTCCGGGACTAGCGGGAAGGAGACCCAGTACTTC

length: 13
V: TRBV7-9
size: .
J: TRBJ2-7
D: .
CDR3: CASSYTELPEQYF
DNA: TGTGCCAGCAGCTACACAGAGCTCCCCGAGCAGTACTTC

length: 14
V: TRBV6-2/TRBV6-3
size: many
J: TRBJ2-5
D: .
CDR3: CASSYAARMETQYF
DNA: TGTGCCAGCAGTTACGCGGCTAGAATGGAGACCCAGTACTTC